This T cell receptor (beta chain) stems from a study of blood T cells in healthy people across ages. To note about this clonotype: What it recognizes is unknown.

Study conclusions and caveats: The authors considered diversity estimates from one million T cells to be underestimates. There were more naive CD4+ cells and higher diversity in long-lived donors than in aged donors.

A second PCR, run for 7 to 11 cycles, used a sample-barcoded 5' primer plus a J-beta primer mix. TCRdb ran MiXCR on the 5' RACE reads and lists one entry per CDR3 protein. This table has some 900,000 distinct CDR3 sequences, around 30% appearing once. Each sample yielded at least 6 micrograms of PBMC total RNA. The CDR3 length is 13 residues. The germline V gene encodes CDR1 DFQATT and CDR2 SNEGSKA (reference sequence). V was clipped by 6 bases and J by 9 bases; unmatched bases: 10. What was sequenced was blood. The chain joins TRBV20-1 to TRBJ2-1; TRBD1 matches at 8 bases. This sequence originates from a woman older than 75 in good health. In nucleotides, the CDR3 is TGCAGTGCCCCACAGGGGGAGTACGGTGAGCAGTTCTTC. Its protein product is CSAPQGEYGEQFF.